These 12 T cell receptor beta chains came from one sample sequenced in a study of T-cell reconstitution after alpha-beta-depleted transplantation in children. Unique molecular identifiers were used in preparing the TCRbeta library. TCRdb reanalysed the PCR reads using MiXCR and keeps one entry per CDR3 protein. This table has about 580,000 distinct CDR3 sequences, about 21% appearing once. Sequencing was performed on PBMCs, mostly from graft donor cells, taken 360 days after TCRalphabeta/CD19-depleted stem cell transplant. The source of these receptors is a boy in the first two years of life who had a stem cell transplant for acute myeloid leukemia, so the T cells may come from the graft donor.

This clonotype was recorded a few times. This chain joins TRBV4-3 and TRBJ2-5, with D unresolved. CDR1 is LGHNA, CDR2 YSLEER, per germline. The V end lost 4 bases, the J end lost 0 bases, and 15 bases lay between the germline ends. The CDR3 is made up of 16 amino acids. CDR3: CASSLTSQAHQETQYF. The CDR3, as DNA: TGCGCCAGCAGCCTCACCTCTCAGGCGCACCAAGAGACCCAGTACTTC.

V and J are TRBV28 and TRBJ2-1; D assignment may be TRBD1 or TRBD2 (6 bases each). This CDR3 has 15 residues. CDR1 is MDHEN, CDR2 SYDVKM, per germline. Trimming took off 3 bases at V and 6 bases at J, with 15 bases between the two ends. The DNA for the CDR3 is TGTGCCAGCAGTTTGAATGGAGGGGGACGCAATGAGCAGTTCTTC. As protein: CASSLNGGGRNEQFF.

At least ten counts were recorded for this clonotype. The genes are TRBV6-1 and TRBJ2-2; possibly TRBD2 for D (6 bases). This CDR3 is 17 amino acids long. CDR1 and CDR2 (germline): MNHNS, SASEGT. The germline V and J ends were trimmed by 6 bases and 1 base, with 18 bases remaining between them. The CDR3 protein is CASSQPITRGNTGELFF. In DNA form, the CDR3 reads TGTGCCAGCAGCCAACCCATTACGCGGGGGAACACCGGGGAGCTGTTTTTT.

This clonotype was picked up a small number of times. The gene calls are TRBV29-1 and TRBJ2-1, with 8 positions matching TRBD1. V was pared by 6 bases and J by 4 bases, with 14 bases of the junction left unmatched. Germline assignment: CDR1 SQVTM and CDR2 ANQGSEA. This CDR3 is built from 16 residues. CDR3 region: CSVRPPSGGWYNEQFF. CDR3 DNA: TGCAGCGTCCGACCGCCCTCAGGGGGCTGGTACAATGAGCAGTTCTTC.

This clonotype came up many times. The V call is TRBV5-6, the J call TRBJ2-3, with TRBD2 identical over 7 bases. The germline CDR1 and CDR2 sequences are SGHDT and YYEEEE. This CDR3 is 15 amino acids long. With V trimmed by 2 bases and J by 1 base, 4 bases remained unmatched. The CDR3 sequence is CASSFGGGGTDTQYF. For the CDR3, the DNA is TGTGCCAGCAGCTTTGGCGGGGGAGGCACAGATACGCAGTATTTT.

The J gene is TRBJ1-5, the V gene TRBV6-2 or TRBV6-3; 7 nucleotides line up with TRBD1. Germline CDR1 is MNHEY and CDR2 is SVGEGT. The CDR3 extends over 17 amino acids. V shed 0 bases, J shed 8 bases, and the junction held 13 bases outside the gene matches. The CDR3 DNA reads as TGTGCCAGCAGTTACTCGAAAGGGAAGGGGGCTTTAGAGCCCCAGCATTTT. Its translation: CASSYSKGKGALEPQHF.

This clonotype was detected ten times or more. This chain links TRBV2 with TRBJ2-3; the match to TRBD2 covers 7 bases. V lost 10 bases, J lost 2 bases, and 15 bases stayed unmatched. Germline assignment: CDR1 SNHLY and CDR2 FYNNEI. This CDR3 contains 16 residues. The CDR3 spells CAKSLNPGGDTDTQYF. CDR3 nucleotides: TGTGCCAAATCCCTCAACCCGGGGGGTGACACAGATACGCAGTATTTT.

The chain recombines TRBV6-1 with TRBJ1-3; a possible D gene is TRBD1 (5 bases). The V and J ends lost 8 bases and 3 bases respectively, with 14 bases between them. The CDR3 consists of 14 residues. Germline CDR1 and CDR2: MNHNS and SASEGT. In DNA form, the CDR3 reads TGTGCCAGCCTGGGAGGGGCCGATGGAAACACCATATATTTT. Its protein product is CASLGGADGNTIYF.

CDR3 bases: TGTGCCAGCTCGAGGGACCCAAACTTTTACAATGAGCAGTTCTTC. Protein sequence: CASSRDPNFYNEQFF. The V call is TRBV18, the J call TRBJ2-1; D assignment may be TRBD1 or TRBD2 (5 bases each). The V and J ends lost 6 bases and 4 bases respectively, with 16 bases between them. The germline V gene has CDR1 KGHSH and CDR2 LQKENI. The CDR3 loop spans 15 amino acids. The entire variable domain, with the rest obtained from reference TRBV18 and TRBJ2-1, is as follows: NAGVMQNPRHLVRRRGQEARLRCSPMKGHSHVYWYRQLPEEGLKFMVYLQKENIIDESGMPKERFSAEFPKEGPSILRIQQVVRGDSAAYFCASSRDPNFYNEQFFGPGTRLTVL.

This clonotype showed up just a few times. V gene TRBV7-2 combines with J gene TRBJ2-6, with D unclear. The V and J ends lost 5 bases and 5 bases respectively, with 10 bases between them. The CDR3 totals 14 residues. In germline, CDR1 is SGHTA, CDR2 FQGNSA. The CDR3 region is CASSQLDRANVLTF. Written as DNA, the CDR3 is TGTGCCAGCAGCCAGCTGGACCGGGCCAACGTCCTGACTTTC.

This clonotype was seen at least ten times. The rearrangement joins TRBV12-3 or TRBV12-4 to TRBJ1-1, with 8 positions matching TRBD1. The V segment lost 3 bases and the J segment 4 bases; nucleotides outside the gene matches: 7. The CDR3 extends over 15 amino acids. CDR3 in amino acids: CASSFGTGGPTEAFF. The CDR3 DNA follows: TGTGCCAGCAGTTTCGGGACAGGTGGCCCCACTGAAGCTTTCTTT.

This clonotype was picked up a small number of times. V is TRBV7-2 and J is TRBJ2-1, with TRBD2 matching 8 bases. The junction had 14 bases not matched to a gene; V was cut back by 6 bases and J by 4 bases. This CDR3 contains 17 residues. In germline, CDR1 is SGHTA, CDR2 FQGNSA. CDR3 protein: CASRNHRASGQYNEQFF. DNA of the CDR3: TGTGCCAGCAGAAACCACCGGGCTAGCGGGCAGTACAATGAGCAGTTCTTC.